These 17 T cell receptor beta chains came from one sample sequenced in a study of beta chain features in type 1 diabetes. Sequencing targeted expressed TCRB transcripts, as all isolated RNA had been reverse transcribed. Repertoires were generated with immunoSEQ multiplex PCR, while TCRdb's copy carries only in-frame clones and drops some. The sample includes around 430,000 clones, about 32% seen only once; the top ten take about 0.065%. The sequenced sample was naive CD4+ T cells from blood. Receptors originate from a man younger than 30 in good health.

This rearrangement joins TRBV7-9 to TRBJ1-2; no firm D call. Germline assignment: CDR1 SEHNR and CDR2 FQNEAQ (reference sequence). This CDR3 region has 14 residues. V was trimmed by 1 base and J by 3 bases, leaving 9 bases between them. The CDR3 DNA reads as TGTGCCAGCAGCTTAGGTGACATAGACTATGGCTACACCTTC. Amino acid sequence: CASSLGDIDYGYTF.

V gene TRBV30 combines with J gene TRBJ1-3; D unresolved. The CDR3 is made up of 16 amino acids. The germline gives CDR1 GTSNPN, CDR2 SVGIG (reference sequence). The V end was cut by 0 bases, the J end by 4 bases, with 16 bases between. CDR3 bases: TGTGCCTGGAGTGTACCTACGGTGTATGGGGGAAACACCATATATTTT. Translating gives CAWSVPTVYGGNTIYF.

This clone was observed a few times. CDR3 nucleotide sequence: TGCAGCGTTGTTTTGAACAGGGGATTGGATGAGCAGTTCTTC. This gives the protein CSVVLNRGLDEQFF. The gene calls are TRBV29-1 and TRBJ2-1, with 7 bases fitting TRBD1. CDR1 and CDR2 from the germline V gene are SQVTM and ANQGSEA. The CDR3 is 14 amino acids. J gave up 8 bases and V 4 bases, and 11 bases lay outside the gene matches.

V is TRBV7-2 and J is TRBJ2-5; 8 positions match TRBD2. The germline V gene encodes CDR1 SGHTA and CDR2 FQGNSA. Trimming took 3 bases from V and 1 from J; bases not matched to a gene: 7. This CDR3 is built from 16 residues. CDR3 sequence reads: CASSFLAGVTQETQYF. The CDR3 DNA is TGTGCCAGCAGCTTTCTAGCGGGTGTGACCCAAGAGACCCAGTACTTC.

In DNA, the CDR3 is TGTGCCAGCAGTGACACGAAAGGCAGAGAGACCCAGTACTTC. Protein product: CASSDTKGRETQYF. The gene calls are TRBV25-1 and TRBJ2-5, with D unresolved. The germline V gene has CDR1 MGHDK and CDR2 SYGVNS. The CDR3 totals 14 residues. Trimming cost V 3 bases and J 4 bases, with 12 bases left between them.

The CDR3 is CASSFSQGNPYNEQFF. The CDR3 DNA sequence: TGTGCCAGCAGCTTCTCACAGGGAAACCCCTACAATGAGCAGTTCTTC. The chain combines TRBV5-4 with TRBJ2-1, with D possibly being TRBD1 (6 bases). The CDR3 sequence is 16 residues long. Trimming cost V 2 bases and J 2 bases, with 14 bases left between them. Germline V gene sequence: CDR1 SGHNT, CDR2 YYREEE (reference sequence).

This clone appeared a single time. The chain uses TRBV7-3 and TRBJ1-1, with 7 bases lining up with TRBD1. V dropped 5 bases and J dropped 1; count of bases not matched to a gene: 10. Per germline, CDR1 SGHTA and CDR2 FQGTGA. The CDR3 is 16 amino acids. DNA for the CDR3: TGTGCCAGCAGCCCTGGTTCGACAGGGACGAACACTGAAGCTTTCTTT. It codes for CASSPGSTGTNTEAFF. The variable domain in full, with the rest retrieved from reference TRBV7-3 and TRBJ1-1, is GAGVSQTPSNKVTEKGKYVELRCDPISGHTALYWYRQSLGQGPEFLIYFQGTGAADDSGLPNDRFFAVRPEGSVSTLKIQRTERGDSAVYLCASSPGSTGTNTEAFFGQGTRLTVV.

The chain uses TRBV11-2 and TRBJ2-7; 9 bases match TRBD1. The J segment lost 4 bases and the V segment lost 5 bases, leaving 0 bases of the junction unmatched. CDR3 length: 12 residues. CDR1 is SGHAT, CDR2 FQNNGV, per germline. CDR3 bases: TGTGCCAGCAGCGGACAGGGGTACGAGCAGTACTTC. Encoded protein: CASSGQGYEQYF. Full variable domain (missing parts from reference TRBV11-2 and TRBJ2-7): EAGVAQSPRYKIIEKRQSVAFWCNPISGHATLYWYQQILGQGPKLLIQFQNNGVVDDSQLPKDRFSAERLKGVDSTLKIQPAKLEDSAVYLCASSGQGYEQYFGPGTRLTVT.

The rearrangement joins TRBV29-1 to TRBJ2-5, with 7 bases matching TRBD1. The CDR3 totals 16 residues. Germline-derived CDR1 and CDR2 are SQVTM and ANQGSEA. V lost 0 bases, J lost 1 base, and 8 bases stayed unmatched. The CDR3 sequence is CSVEDPGQEPQETQYF. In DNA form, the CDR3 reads TGCAGCGTTGAAGACCCCGGACAGGAACCCCAAGAGACCCAGTACTTC.

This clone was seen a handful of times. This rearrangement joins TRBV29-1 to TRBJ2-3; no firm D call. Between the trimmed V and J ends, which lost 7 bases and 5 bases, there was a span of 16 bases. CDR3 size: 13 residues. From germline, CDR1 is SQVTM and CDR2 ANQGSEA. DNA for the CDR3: TGCAGCGCAAACCCCGGGTTCCAAGATACGCAGTATTTT. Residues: CSANPGFQDTQYF.

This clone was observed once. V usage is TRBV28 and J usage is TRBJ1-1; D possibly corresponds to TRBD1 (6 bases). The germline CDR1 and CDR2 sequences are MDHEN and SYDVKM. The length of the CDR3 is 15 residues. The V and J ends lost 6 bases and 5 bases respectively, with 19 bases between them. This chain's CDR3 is CASSKQGGRGTEAFF. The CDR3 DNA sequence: TGTGCCAGCAGCAAACAGGGAGGTCGGGGAACTGAAGCTTTCTTT.

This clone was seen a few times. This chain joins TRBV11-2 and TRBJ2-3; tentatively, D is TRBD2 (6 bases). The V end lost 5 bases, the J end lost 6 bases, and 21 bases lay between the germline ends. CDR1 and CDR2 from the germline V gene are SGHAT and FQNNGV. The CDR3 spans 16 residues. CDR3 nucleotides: TGTGCCAGCAGCGTCGTTAGCGGCCCTGGCCGGGATACGCAGTATTTT. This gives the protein CASSVVSGPGRDTQYF.

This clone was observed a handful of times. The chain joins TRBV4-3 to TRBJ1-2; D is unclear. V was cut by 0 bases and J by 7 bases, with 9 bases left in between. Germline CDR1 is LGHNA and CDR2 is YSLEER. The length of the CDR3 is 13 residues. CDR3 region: CASSQDWLLGYTF. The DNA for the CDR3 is TGCGCCAGCAGCCAAGACTGGCTACTTGGCTACACCTTC.

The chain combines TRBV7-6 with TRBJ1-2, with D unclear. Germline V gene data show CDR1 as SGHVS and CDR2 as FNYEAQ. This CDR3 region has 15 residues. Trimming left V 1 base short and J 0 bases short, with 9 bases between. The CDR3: CASSLVDGANYGYTF. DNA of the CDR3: TGTGCCAGCAGCTTAGTGGACGGGGCTAACTATGGCTACACCTTC. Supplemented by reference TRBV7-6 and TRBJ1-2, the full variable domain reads GAGVSQSPRYKVTKRGQDVALRCDPISGHVSLYWYRQALGQGPEFLTYFNYEAQQDKSGLPNDRFSAERPEGSISTLTIQRTEQRDSAMYRCASSLVDGANYGYTFGSGTRLTVV.

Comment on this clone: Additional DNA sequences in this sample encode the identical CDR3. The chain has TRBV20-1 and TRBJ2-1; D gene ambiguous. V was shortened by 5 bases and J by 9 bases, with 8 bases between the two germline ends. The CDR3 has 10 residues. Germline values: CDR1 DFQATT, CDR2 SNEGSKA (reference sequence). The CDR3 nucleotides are TGCAGTGCTTCCAGAGGTGAGCAGTTCTTC. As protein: CSASRGEQFF.

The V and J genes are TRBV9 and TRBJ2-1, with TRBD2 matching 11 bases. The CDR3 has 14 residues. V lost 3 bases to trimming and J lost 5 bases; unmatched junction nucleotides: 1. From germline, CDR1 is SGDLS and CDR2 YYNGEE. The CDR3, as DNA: TGTGCCAGCAGCGGGACTAGCGGGCACAATGAGCAGTTCTTC. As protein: CASSGTSGHNEQFF.

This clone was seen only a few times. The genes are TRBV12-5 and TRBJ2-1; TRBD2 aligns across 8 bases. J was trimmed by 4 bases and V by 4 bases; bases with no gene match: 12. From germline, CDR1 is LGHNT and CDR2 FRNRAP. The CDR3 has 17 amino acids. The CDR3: CASGSSNIAGKYNEQFF. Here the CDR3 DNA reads TGTGCTAGTGGTTCCTCAAATATAGCGGGGAAGTACAATGAGCAGTTCTTC.